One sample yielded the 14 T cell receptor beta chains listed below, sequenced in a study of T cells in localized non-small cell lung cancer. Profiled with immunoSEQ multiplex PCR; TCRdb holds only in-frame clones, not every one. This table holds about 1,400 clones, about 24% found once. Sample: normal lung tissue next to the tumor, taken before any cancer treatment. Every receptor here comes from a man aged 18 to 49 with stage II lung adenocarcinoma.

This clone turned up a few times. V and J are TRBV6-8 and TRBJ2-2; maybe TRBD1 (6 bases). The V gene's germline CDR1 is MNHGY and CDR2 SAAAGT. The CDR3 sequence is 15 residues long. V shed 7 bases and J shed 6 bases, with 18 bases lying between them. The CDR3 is CASNPLGKGAGELFF. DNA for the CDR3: TGTGCCAGCAACCCCCTTGGGAAGGGGGCCGGGGAGCTGTTTTTT.

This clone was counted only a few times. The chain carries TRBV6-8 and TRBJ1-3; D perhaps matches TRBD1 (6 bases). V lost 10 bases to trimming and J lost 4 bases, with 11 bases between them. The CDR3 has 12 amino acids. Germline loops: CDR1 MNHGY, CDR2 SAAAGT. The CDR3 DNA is TGTGCCACACAGGGAACCGGAAACACCATATATTTT. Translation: CATQGTGNTIYF.

CDR3 bases: TGTGCTAGTGGCGCGAACTACGAGCAGTACTTC. Protein: CASGANYEQYF. V and J are TRBV12-5 and TRBJ2-7; D is unresolved. Germline V lookup: CDR1 LGHNT, CDR2 FRNRAP. Deletions cut 6 bases from V and 3 bases from J, with 6 bases between. There are 11 residues in the CDR3.

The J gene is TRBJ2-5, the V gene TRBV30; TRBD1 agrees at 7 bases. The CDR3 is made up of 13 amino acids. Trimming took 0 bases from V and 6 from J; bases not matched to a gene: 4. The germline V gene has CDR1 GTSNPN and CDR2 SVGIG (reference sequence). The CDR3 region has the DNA TGTGCCTGGAGTGTCGAACAGGGGAAGACCCAGTACTTC. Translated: CAWSVEQGKTQYF.

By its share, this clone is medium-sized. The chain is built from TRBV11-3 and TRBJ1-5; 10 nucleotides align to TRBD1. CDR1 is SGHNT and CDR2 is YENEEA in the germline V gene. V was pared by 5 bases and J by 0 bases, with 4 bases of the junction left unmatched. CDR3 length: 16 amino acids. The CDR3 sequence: CASSRDRGYSNQPQHF. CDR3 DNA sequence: TGTGCCAGCAGCCGGGACAGGGGCTATAGCAATCAGCCCCAGCATTTT.

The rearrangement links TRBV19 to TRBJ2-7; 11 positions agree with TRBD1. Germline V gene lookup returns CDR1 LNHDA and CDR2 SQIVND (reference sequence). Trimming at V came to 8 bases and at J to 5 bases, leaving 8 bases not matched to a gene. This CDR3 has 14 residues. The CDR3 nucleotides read TGTGCCAGTTCCCGGGACAGGGGGTCTCACGAGCAGTACTTC. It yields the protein CASSRDRGSHEQYF.

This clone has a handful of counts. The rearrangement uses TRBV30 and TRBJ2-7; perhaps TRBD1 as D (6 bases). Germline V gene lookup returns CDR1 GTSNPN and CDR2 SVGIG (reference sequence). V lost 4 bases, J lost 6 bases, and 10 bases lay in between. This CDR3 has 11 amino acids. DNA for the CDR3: TGTGCCTGGATCAGGGGCTCCGAGCAGTACTTC. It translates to CAWIRGSEQYF.

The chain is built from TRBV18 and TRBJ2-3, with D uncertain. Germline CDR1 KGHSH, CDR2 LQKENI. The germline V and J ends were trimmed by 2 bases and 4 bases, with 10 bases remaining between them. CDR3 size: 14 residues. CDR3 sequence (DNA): TGTGCCAGCTCACCAGGGGAACCCCCAGATACGCAGTATTTT. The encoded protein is CASSPGEPPDTQYF.

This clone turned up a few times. The CDR3 DNA is TGTGCCAGTAGTATAATGGGGAGCTCCTACGAGCAGTACTTC. Translating gives CASSIMGSSYEQYF. V is TRBV19 and J is TRBJ2-7; the D gene is possibly TRBD2 (5 bases). The germline V and J ends were trimmed by 2 bases and 0 bases, with 8 bases remaining between them. Germline V gene lookup returns CDR1 LNHDA and CDR2 SQIVND (reference sequence). CDR3 length: 14 residues.

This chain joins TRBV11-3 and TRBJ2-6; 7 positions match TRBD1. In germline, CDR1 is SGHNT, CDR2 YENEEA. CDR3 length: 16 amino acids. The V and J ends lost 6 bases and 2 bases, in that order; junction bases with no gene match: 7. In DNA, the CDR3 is TGTGCCAGCAGTTCGGAGCAGGGGGCTGGGGCCAACGTCCTGACTTTC. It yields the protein CASSSEQGAGANVLTF.

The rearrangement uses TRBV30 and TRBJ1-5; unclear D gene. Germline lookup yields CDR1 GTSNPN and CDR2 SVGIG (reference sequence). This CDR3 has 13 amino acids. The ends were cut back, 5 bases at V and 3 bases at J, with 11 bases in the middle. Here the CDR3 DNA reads TGTGCCTGGGGCCCTGGGATCAATCAGCCCCAGCATTTT. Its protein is CAWGPGINQPQHF.

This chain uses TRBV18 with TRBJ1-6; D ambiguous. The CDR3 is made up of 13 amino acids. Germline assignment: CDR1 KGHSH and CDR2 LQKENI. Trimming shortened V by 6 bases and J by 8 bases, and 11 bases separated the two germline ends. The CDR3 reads CASSPQRDSPLHF. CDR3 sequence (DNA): TGTGCCAGCTCCCCGCAGAGGGATTCACCCCTCCACTTT.

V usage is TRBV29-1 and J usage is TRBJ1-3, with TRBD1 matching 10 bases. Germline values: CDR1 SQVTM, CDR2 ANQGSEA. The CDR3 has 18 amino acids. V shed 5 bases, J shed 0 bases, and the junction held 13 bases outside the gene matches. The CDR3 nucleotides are TGCAGCGTTTCCCCGGGACAGGGGAGAGGGGTCTCTGGAAACACCATATATTTT. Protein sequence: CSVSPGQGRGVSGNTIYF. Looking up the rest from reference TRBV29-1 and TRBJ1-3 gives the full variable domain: SAVISQKPSRDICQRGTSLTIQCQVDSQVTMMFWYRQQPGQSLTLIATANQGSEATYESGFVIDKFPISRPNLTFSTLTVSNMSPEDSSIYLCSVSPGQGRGVSGNTIYFGEGSWLTVV.

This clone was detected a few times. In DNA form, the CDR3 reads TGTGCCAGCGCCCTTCGGGGACAGGGTACCAATGAGCAGTTCTTC. Translation gives CASALRGQGTNEQFF. This chain joins TRBV6-8 and TRBJ2-1; 9 nucleotides match TRBD1. Losses at the gene ends were 8 bases for V and 6 bases for J; bases not matched to a gene: 11. This CDR3 contains 15 residues. The germline CDR1 and CDR2 sequences are MNHGY and SAAAGT.